This T cell receptor (beta chain) was captured in a study of Ad26.COV2.S vaccination and SARS-CoV-2 variants. Trimming removed 4 bases at V and 2 bases at J, with 15 bases between. This CDR3 has 15 amino acids. CDR1 and CDR2 from the germline V gene are MGHRA and YSYEKL. As to treatment: about 20 received Ad26.COV2.S at low or high dose, single or two shots; 5 received placebo; per-sample allocation not given. The samples date from day 63 after the first vaccine or placebo injection. The method was immunoSEQ multiplex PCR; TCRdb's version includes in-frame clones alone and lacks a portion of them. The table shows approximately 420,000 clones, with around nine tenths occurring only once.

This clonotype originated in a person aged 18-65 years who received the Ad26.COV2.S COVID-19 vaccine or a placebo. The V call is TRBV4-1, the J call TRBJ2-7, with D perhaps TRBD2 (5 bases). Specimen: peripheral blood, collected in a trial of Ad26.COV2.S vaccine versus placebo. CDR3 sequence reads: CASSLTPTGAYEQYF. As DNA, the CDR3 is TGCGCCAGCAGCCTAACCCCCACCGGGGCCTACGAGCAGTACTTC.